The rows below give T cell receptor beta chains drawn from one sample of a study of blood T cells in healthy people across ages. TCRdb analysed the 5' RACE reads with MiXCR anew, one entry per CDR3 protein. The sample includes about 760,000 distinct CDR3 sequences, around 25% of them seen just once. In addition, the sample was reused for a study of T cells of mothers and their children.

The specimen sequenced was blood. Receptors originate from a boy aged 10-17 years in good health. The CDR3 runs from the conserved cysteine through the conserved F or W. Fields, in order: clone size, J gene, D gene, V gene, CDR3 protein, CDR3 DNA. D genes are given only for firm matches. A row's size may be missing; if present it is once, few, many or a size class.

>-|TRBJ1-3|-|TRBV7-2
CASSLTPTAVHSGNTIYF
TGTGCCAGCAGCTTAACGCCTACTGCGGTTCACTCTGGAAACACCATATATTTT
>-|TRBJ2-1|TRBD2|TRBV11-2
CASSYREGGNEQFF
TGTGCCAGCAGCTACCGGGAGGGAGGTAATGAGCAGTTCTTC
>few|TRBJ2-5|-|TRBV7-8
CASSNPHTGFRETQYF
TGTGCCAGCAGCAACCCGCATACAGGGTTTCGAGAGACCCAGTACTTC
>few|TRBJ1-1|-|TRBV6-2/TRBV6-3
CASRPWEGVEAFF
TGTGCCAGCAGACCCTGGGAAGGTGTGGAAGCTTTCTTT
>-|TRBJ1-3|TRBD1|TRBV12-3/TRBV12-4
CASDRDDGNTIYF
TGTGCCAGCGACAGGGATGACGGAAACACCATATATTTT
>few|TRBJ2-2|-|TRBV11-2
CASSSGPSTPTGELFF
TGTGCCAGCAGCTCGGGGCCATCAACCCCCACCGGGGAGCTGTTTTTT
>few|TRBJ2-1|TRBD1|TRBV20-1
CSARAKTPGQGFYEQFF
TGCAGTGCTAGAGCTAAAACCCCGGGACAGGGCTTCTATGAGCAGTTCTTC
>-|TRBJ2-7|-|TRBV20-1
CSASGSGGSSYEQYF
TGCAGTGCCAGTGGGTCGGGGGGCTCCTCCTACGAGCAGTACTTC
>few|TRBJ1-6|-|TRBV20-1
CSARLGQSWASRESPLHF
TGCAGTGCTAGACTAGGACAGTCGTGGGCGTCAAGAGAATCACCCCTCCACTTT
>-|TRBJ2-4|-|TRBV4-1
CASSQDSGGVYIQYF
TGCGCCAGCAGCCAAGATTCTGGGGGAGTATACATTCAGTACTTC
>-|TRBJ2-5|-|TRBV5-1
CASSLGILATQETQYF
TGCGCCAGCAGCTTAGGGATCCTAGCAACCCAAGAGACCCAGTACTTC
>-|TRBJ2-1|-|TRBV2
CASRRQATLLSDEQFF
TGTGCCAGCCGACGGCAGGCTACACTATTGAGCGATGAGCAGTTCTTC
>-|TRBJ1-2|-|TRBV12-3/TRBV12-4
CASSLKFNYGYTF
TGTGCCAGCAGTTTGAAGTTCAACTATGGCTACACCTTC
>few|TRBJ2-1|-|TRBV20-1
CSARMDSHNEQFF
TGCAGTGCCCGAATGGACTCTCACAATGAGCAGTTCTTC
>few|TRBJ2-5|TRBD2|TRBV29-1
CSVDTSATQYF
TGCAGCGTTGATACTAGCGCGACCCAGTACTTC
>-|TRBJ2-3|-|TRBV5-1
CASSPPGSGPTDTQYF
TGCGCCAGCAGCCCCCCAGGAAGCGGGCCCACAGATACGCAGTATTTT
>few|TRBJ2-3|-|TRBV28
CASSISRGSTDTQYF
TGTGCCAGCAGCATTTCGAGGGGGAGCACAGATACGCAGTATTTT
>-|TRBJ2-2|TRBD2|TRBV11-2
CASSFRGENTGELFF
TGTGCCAGCAGCTTTCGGGGGGAGAACACCGGGGAGCTGTTTTTT
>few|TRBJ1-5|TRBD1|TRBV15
CATSRGQGVYLEPQHF
TGTGCCACCAGCCGAGGACAGGGCGTGTATTTGGAGCCCCAGCATTTT
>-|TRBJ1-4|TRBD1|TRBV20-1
CSASPGGVEKLFF
TGCAGTGCTAGCCCAGGGGGTGTTGAAAAACTGTTTTTT
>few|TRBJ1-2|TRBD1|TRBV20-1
CSATDRGPYNTF
TGCAGTGCCACGGACAGGGGGCCTTACAACACCTTC
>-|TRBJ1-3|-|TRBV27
CASSFFLEGWGNTIYF
TGTGCCAGCAGTTTTTTCCTCGAGGGGTGGGGAAACACCATATATTTT
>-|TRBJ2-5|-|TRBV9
CASSVDHGAETQYF
TGTGCCAGCAGCGTAGATCACGGAGCAGAGACCCAGTACTTC
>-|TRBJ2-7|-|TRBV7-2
CASSLGVGGRLYEQYF
TGTGCCAGCAGCTTAGGAGTGGGGGGGCGGTTGTACGAGCAGTACTTC
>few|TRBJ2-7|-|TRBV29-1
CSALRGGSYEQYF
TGCAGCGCGCTGAGGGGGGGCTCCTACGAGCAGTACTTC
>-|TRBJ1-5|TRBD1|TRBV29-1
CSVATGGGNQPQHF
TGCAGCGTAGCGACAGGGGGCGGCAATCAGCCCCAGCATTTT
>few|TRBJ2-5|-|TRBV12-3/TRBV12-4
CASSNGVETQYF
TGTGCCAGCAGTAATGGTGTGGAGACCCAGTACTTC
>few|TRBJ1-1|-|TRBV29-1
CSVSGGMNTEAFF
TGCAGCGTTTCTGGCGGAATGAACACTGAAGCTTTCTTT
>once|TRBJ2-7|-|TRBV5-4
CASSLSGMGLDEQYF
TGTGCCAGCAGCTTGAGCGGAATGGGGTTGGACGAGCAGTACTTC
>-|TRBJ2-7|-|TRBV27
CASSLSIGYEQYF
TGTGCCAGCAGTTTATCGATTGGTTACGAGCAGTACTTC
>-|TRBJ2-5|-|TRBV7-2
CASSLNGQEYF
TGTGCCAGCAGCTTAAATGGGCAGGAGTACTTC
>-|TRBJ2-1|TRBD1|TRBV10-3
CAISVGWQGAINEQFF
TGTGCCATCAGTGTAGGGTGGCAGGGGGCAATTAATGAGCAGTTCTTC
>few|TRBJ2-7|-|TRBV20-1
CSATPTESYEQYF
TGCAGTGCTACACCGACAGAGTCCTACGAGCAGTACTTC
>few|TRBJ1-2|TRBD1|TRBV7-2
CASSLEGGTGGAGYGYTF
TGTGCCAGCAGCTTAGAAGGAGGGACAGGGGGCGCAGGCTATGGCTACACCTTC
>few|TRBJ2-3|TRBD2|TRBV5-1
CASSPRLAGGPADTQYF
TGCGCCAGCAGCCCCCGTCTAGCGGGGGGGCCGGCAGATACGCAGTATTTT
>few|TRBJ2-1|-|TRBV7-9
CASSLFGEQNEQFF
TGTGCCAGCAGCTTATTCGGGGAGCAGAATGAGCAGTTCTTC
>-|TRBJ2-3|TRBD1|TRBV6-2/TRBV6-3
CASSQDRVADTQYF
TGTGCCAGCAGCCAAGACAGGGTCGCAGATACGCAGTATTTT
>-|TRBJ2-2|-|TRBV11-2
CASSSPNTNTGELFF
TGTGCCAGCAGTTCCCCTAATACGAACACCGGGGAGCTGTTTTTT
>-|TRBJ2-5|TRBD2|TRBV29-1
CSVAGGTRETQYF
TGCAGCGTTGCGGGGGGGACCAGGGAGACCCAGTACTTC
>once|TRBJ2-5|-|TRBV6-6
CASSSDSPETQYF
TGTGCCAGCAGTTCAGACAGTCCAGAGACCCAGTACTTC
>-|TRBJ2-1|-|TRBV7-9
CASSLSASGLYEQFF
TGTGCCAGCAGCCTATCCGCAAGCGGGCTCTATGAGCAGTTCTTC
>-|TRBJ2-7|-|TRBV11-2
CASSLVERRGYEQYF
TGTGCCAGCAGCTTAGTAGAGAGGCGTGGTTACGAGCAGTACTTC
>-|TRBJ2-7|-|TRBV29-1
CSVERPGAPSYEQYF
TGCAGCGTTGAACGCCCGGGAGCCCCTTCCTACGAGCAGTACTTC
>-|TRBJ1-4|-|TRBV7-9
CASSFLAGNEKLFF
TGTGCCAGCAGCTTCTTGGCAGGGAATGAAAAACTGTTTTTT
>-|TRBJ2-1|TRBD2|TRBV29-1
CSGGTSGRYNEQFF
TGCAGCGGAGGGACTAGCGGGAGATACAATGAGCAGTTCTTC